This T cell receptor (beta chain) appears in the sequencing data of a study of regulatory T cells in long-lasting Graves disease. The study, taken as a whole, reports: The study found TRBV28, TRBJ1-2 and TRBJ2-5 favored in persistent disease.

Time point reported: newly diagnosed GD, antithyroid drugs for less than 3 months. With RNA extracted from PBMCs as input, the TCR library was made. HTBI primers from iRepertoire and Arm-PCR of CDR3 regions yielded the TCR beta libraries. TCRdb passed the multiplex PCR reads through MiXCR, listing each CDR3 protein once. The sample lists approximately 540,000 distinct CDR3 sequences, 12% occurring once. This clonotype appeared many times. Its antigen is not known. V was clipped by 2 bases and J by 5 bases; unmatched bases: 13. CDR3 length: 17 residues. The V gene's germline CDR1 is SEHNR and CDR2 FQNEAQ (reference sequence). These data were also reused for a study on T cells in Graves' hyperthyroidism and ophthalmopathy. As that report states: In patients aged 18 to 65, hyperthyroidism was newly diagnosed, with duration under 2 months. The HTBI primer set served for first-round RT-PCR of the TCR CDR3.

The sequence derives from a woman under 40 with Graves disease. Sequenced here: peripheral blood mononuclear cells (PBMCs), sampled at new diagnosis, from a patient treated with antithyroid drugs. The chain couples TRBV7-9 to TRBJ2-3, with 7 bases that match TRBD2. The CDR3 region has the DNA TGTGCCAGCAGCTTATCCTCTAGCGCGGGAGAGGGAGATACGCAGTATTTT. As protein: CASSLSSSAGEGDTQYF.